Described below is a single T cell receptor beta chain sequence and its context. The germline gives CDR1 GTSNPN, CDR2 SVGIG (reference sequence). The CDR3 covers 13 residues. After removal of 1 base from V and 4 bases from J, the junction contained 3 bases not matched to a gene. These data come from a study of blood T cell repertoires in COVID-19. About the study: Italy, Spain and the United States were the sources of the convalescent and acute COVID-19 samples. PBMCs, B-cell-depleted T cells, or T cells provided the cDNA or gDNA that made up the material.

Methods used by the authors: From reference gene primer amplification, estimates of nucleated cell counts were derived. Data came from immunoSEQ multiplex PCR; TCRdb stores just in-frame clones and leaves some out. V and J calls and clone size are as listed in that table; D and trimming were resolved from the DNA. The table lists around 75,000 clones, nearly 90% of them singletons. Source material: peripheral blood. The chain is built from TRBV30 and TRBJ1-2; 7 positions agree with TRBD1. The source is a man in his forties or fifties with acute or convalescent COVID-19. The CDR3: CAWSETGIYGYTF. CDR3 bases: TGTGCCTGGAGTGAGACAGGGATCTATGGCTACACCTTC.